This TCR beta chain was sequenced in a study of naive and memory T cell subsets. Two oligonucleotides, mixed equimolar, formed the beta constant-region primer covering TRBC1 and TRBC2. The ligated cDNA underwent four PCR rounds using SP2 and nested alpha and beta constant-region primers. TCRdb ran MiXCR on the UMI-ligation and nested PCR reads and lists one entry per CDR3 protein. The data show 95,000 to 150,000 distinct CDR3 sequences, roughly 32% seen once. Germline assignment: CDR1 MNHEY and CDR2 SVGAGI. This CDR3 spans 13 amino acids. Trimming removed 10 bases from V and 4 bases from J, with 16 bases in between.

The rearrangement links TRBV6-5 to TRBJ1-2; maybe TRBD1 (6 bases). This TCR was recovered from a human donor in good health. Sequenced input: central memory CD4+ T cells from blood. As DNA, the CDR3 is TGTGCCACCATTACGGGGGGGGCCTATGGCTACACCTTC. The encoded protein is CATITGGAYGYTF.